This entry features one T cell receptor (beta chain) sequence. The assay was immunoSEQ multiplex PCR, and TCRdb's table has in-frame clones only and misses some. The sample consists of tens of thousands of clones, 90% of them appearing once. CDR1 is LNHDA and CDR2 is SQIVND in the germline V gene (reference sequence). The CDR3 has 17 amino acids. Unmatched junction bases numbered 9, after V lost 3 bases and J lost 4 bases. The sample belongs to a study of T cell changes during pregnancy in multiple sclerosis. The sequencing used CD4+ T cells from peripheral blood mononuclear cells, collected in the first trimester of pregnancy. The J gene is TRBJ1-2, the V gene TRBV19; 12 nucleotides align to TRBD1. The source is a female donor in good health, enrolled as a control in a pregnancy study. The chain's CDR3 is CASSISGTGGIAYGYTF. The CDR3 DNA follows: TGTGCCAGTAGTATCTCCGGGACAGGGGGCATCGCCTATGGCTACACCTTC.